A selection of T cell receptor beta chains follows, all from one sample in a study of cytomegalovirus exposure and HLA in healthy donors. TCRdb keeps only in-frame clones here, not all; method: immunoSEQ multiplex PCR. The table has 250,000 or so clones, over 90% seen once. Material: PBMCs. These receptors were collected from a girl aged 2 to 9 in good health and CMV-seronegative. Each CDR3 is given with its conserved first and last residue. D genes are given only for firm matches.

D	V	J	CDR3	DNA
NA	TRBV7-3	TRBJ1-6	CASSFESSDLVGYNSPLHF	TGTGCCAGCAGCTTCGAGAGCAGCGACCTAGTGGGCTATAATTCACCCCTCCACTTT
NA	TRBV5-4	TRBJ1-4	CASSLGLSNEKLFF	TGTGCCAGCAGCTTGGGACTCTCTAATGAAAAACTGTTTTTT
TRBD1	TRBV6-6	TRBJ1-1	CASRITGGLMNTEAFF	TGTGCCAGCAGGATAACAGGGGGACTAATGAACACTGAAGCTTTCTTT
NA	TRBV12-2	TRBJ1-2	CASRLEGTGGVGDF	TGTGCAAGTCGCTTAGAGGGGACAGGGGGTGTTGGGGACTTC
TRBD2	TRBV5-4	TRBJ2-1	CASSPPSGGDLNEQFF	TGTGCCAGCAGCCCCCCTAGCGGGGGGGACTTAAATGAGCAGTTCTTC
TRBD2	TRBV5-1	TRBJ2-7	CASSPTLSGGSYEQYF	TGCGCCAGCAGCCCGACCCTGAGTGGCGGGAGTTACGAGCAGTACTTC
TRBD1	TRBV27	TRBJ1-5	CASSQTGIPYSNQPQHF	TGTGCCAGCAGTCAGACAGGGATCCCTTATAGCAATCAGCCCCAGCATTTT
TRBD2	TRBV5-1	TRBJ2-3	CASSWDYAPDTQYF	TGCGCCAGCAGCTGGGACTACGCTCCAGATACGCAGTATTTT
TRBD1	TRBV20-1	TRBJ1-5	CSASGGQPQHF	TGCAGTGCGTCAGGGGGTCAGCCCCAGCATTTT
TRBD1	TRBV11-2	TRBJ1-1	CASSFAGGTEAFF	TGTGCCAGCAGCTTTGCAGGGGGGACTGAAGCTTTCTTT
TRBD1	TRBV30	TRBJ1-2	CAWSVGTGVAGYTF	TGTGCCTGGAGTGTAGGGACAGGGGTTGCTGGCTACACCTTC